This TCR beta chain was documented in a study of T cell responses to AZD1222 COVID-19 vaccine. Data came from immunoSEQ multiplex PCR; TCRdb stores just in-frame clones and leaves some out. The sample gives about 130,000 clones, roughly 90% of which show up once; 4.5% to 7% is in the top ten. Germline V lookup: CDR1 MDHEN, CDR2 SYDVKM. CDR3 size: 12 residues. The ends were cut back, 6 bases at V and 7 bases at J, with 13 bases in the middle. This chain uses TRBV28 with TRBJ2-7; a weak D match, TRBD2 (5 bases). This sample comprised peripheral blood, obtained 28 days after the second AZD1222 dose. This sequence originates from an adult who received the AZD1222 COVID-19 vaccine. For the CDR3, the DNA is TGTGCCAGCAGCGACTACTTCGAGGAGCAGTACTTC. It specifies CASSDYFEEQYF. The full variable domain, with the rest looked up from reference TRBV28 and TRBJ2-7, is DVKVTQSSRYLVKRTGEKVFLECVQDMDHENMFWYRQDPGLGLRLIYFSYDVKMKEKGDIPEGYSVSREKKERFSLILESASTNQTSMYLCASSDYFEEQYFGPGTRLTVT.